This T cell receptor (beta chain) is from a study of T-cell reconstitution after alpha-beta-depleted transplantation in children. TCRbeta library construction was performed incorporating unique molecular identifiers. Via MiXCR, TCRdb re-called the PCR reads, giving one row per CDR3 protein. The data contain roughly 200,000 distinct CDR3 sequences, more than 14% of them singletons. The sample holds many counts of this clonotype. The ends were cut back, 1 base at V and 5 bases at J, with 17 bases in the middle. The CDR3 consists of 16 residues. Germline CDR1 is DFQATT and CDR2 is SNEGSKA (reference sequence).

The genes are TRBV20-1 and TRBJ1-4; D gene uncertain. This specimen consisted of PBMCs from the stem cell graft donor, obtained from the stem cell graft. This TCR was recovered from a human donor who donated a stem cell graft to a child with acute lymphoblastic leukemia. The CDR3 protein is CSARAFGTKGNEKLFF. In DNA form, the CDR3 reads TGCAGTGCTAGAGCCTTCGGCACTAAGGGAAATGAAAAACTGTTTTTT.